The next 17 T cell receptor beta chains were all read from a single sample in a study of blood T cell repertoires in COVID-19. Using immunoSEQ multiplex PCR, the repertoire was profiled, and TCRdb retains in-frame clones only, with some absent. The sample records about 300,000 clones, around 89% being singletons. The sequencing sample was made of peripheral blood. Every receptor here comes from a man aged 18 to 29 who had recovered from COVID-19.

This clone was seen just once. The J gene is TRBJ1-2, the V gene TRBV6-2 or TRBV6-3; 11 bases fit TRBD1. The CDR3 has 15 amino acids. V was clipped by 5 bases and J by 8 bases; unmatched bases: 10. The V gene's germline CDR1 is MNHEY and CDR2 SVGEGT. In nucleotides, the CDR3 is TGTGCCAGCAGTCCGTATGGACAGGGGGCGCGCGGCTACACCTTC. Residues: CASSPYGQGARGYTF.

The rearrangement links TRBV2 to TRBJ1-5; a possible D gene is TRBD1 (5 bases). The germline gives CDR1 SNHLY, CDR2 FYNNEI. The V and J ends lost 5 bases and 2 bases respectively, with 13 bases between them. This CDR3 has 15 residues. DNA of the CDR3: TGTGCCAGCAGTAAGACAGAAATAGGCAATCAGCCCCAGCATTTT. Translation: CASSKTEIGNQPQHF.

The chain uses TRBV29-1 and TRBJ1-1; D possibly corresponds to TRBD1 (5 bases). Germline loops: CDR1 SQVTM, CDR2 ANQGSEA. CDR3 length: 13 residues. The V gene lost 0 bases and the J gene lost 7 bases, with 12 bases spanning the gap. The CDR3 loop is CSVEEGRGGEAFF. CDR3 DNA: TGCAGCGTTGAAGAGGGGCGGGGCGGTGAAGCTTTCTTT.

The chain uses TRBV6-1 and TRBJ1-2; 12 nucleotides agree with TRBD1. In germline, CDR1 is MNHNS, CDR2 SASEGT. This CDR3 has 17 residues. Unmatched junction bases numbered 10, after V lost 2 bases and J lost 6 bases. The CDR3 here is CASSERGTGGMRNGYTF. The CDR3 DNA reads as TGTGCCAGCAGTGAACGGGGGACAGGGGGCATGAGAAATGGCTACACCTTC.

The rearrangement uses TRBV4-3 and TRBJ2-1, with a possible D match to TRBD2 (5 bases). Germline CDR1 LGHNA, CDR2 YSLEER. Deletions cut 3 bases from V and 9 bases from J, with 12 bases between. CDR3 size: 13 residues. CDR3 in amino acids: CASSHTAGLEQFF. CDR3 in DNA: TGCGCCAGCAGCCACACCGCTGGACTTGAGCAGTTCTTC.

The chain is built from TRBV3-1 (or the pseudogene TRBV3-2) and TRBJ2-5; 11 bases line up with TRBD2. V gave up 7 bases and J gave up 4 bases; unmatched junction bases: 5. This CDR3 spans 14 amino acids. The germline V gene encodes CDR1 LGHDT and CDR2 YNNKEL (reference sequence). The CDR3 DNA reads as TGTGCCAGCATGCTAGCGGGGGGAAGAGAGACCCAGTACTTC. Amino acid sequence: CASMLAGGRETQYF.

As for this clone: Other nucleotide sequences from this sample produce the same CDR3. The CDR3 reads CASSYSGGNYGYTF. CDR3 DNA: TGTGCCAGCAGTTACTCCGGAGGAAACTATGGCTACACCTTC. The gene calls are TRBV6-5 and TRBJ1-2, with D unresolved. The CDR3 is 14 residues long. V was clipped by 0 bases and J by 2 bases, with 7 bases between them. The germline V gene encodes CDR1 MNHEY and CDR2 SVGAGI.

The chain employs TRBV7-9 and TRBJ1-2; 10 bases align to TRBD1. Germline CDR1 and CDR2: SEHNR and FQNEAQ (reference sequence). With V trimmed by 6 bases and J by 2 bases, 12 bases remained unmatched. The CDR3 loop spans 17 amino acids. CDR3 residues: CASRSGQGGRLNYGYTF. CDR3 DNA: TGTGCCAGCAGATCCGGACAGGGGGGAAGGTTAAACTATGGCTACACCTTC.

The CDR3 here is CASSLGQLAKNIQYF. In DNA, the CDR3 is TGTGCCAGCAGTTTAGGACAGTTAGCCAAAAACATTCAGTACTTC. The chain combines TRBV2 with TRBJ2-4; tentatively, D is TRBD1 (6 bases). Germline values: CDR1 SNHLY, CDR2 FYNNEI. The germline V and J ends were trimmed by 5 bases and 0 bases, with 11 bases remaining between them. CDR3 length: 15 amino acids.

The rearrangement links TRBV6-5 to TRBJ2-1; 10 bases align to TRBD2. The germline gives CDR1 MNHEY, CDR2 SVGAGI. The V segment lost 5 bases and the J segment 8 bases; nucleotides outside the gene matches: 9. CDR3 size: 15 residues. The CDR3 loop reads CASSLSASGSDEQFF. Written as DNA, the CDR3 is TGTGCCAGCAGTCTTTCTGCTAGCGGGAGCGATGAGCAGTTCTTC.

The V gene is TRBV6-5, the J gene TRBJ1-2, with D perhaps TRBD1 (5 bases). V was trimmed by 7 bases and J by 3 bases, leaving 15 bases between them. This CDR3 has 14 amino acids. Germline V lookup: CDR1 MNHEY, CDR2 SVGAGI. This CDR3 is CASTSIGDDYGYTF. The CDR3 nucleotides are TGTGCCAGCACCTCAATAGGGGATGACTATGGCTACACCTTC.

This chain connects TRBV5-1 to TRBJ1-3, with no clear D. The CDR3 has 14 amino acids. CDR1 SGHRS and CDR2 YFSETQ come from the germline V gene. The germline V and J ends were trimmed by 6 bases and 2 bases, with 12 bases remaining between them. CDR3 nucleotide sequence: TGCGCCAGCACCCGGGAAGGACCTGGAAACACCATATATTTT. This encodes CASTREGPGNTIYF.

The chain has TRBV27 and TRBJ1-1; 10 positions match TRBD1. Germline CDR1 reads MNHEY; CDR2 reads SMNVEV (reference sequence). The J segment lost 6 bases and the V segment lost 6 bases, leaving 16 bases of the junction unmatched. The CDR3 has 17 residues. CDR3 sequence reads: CASSPNPGQGSFAEAFF. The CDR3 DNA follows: TGTGCCAGCAGCCCTAACCCGGGACAGGGGTCATTCGCTGAAGCTTTCTTT.

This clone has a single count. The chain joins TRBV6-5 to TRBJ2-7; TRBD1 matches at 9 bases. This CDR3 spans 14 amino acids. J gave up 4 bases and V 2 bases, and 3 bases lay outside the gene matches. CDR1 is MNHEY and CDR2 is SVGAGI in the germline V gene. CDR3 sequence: CASSYGQGSYEQYF. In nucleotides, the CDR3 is TGTGCCAGCAGTTACGGACAGGGGTCTTACGAGCAGTACTTC.

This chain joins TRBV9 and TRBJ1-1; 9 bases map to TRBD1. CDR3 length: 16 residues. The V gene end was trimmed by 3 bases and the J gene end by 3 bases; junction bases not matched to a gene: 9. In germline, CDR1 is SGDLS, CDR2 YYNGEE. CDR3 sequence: CASSATGTGSDTEAFF. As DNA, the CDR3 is TGTGCCAGCAGCGCAACCGGGACAGGGTCGGACACTGAAGCTTTCTTT.

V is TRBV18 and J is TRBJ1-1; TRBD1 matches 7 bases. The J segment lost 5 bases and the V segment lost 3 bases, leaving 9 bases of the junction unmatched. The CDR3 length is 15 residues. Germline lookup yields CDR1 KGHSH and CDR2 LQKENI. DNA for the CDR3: TGTGCCAGCTCACCCTTCGACAGGGAGATAACTGAAGCTTTCTTT. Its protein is CASSPFDREITEAFF.

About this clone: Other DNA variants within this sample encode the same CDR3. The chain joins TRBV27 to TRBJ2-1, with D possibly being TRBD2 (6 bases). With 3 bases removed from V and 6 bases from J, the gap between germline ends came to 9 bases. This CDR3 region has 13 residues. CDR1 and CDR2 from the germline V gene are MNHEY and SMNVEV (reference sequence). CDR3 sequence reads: CASSFSGRNEQFF. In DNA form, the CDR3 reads TGTGCCAGCAGTTTTAGCGGACGCAATGAGCAGTTCTTC.